This T cell receptor (beta chain) came from a study of regulatory T cells in long-lasting Graves disease. Study-level background: Disease was considered persistent Graves' disease after over 5 years of antithyroid drugs (with positive TSH receptor antibodies).

Both iRepertoire HTBI primers and Arm-PCR of CDR3 regions were used to build the TCR beta libraries. MiXCR, applied by TCRdb to the multiplex PCR reads, yields one record per CDR3 protein. This table holds a few hundred thousand distinct CDR3 sequences, roughly 21% found once. Overall study results and limits: Persistent disease preferred TRBV28, TRBJ1-2 and TRBJ2-5. Reduced TCR diversity was observed in persistent Graves' patients versus newly diagnosed patients.

Time point noted: persistent/refractory GD, antithyroid drugs over 5 years with positive TRAb. PBMC RNA served as the TCR library source. Roughly 9.2 milliliters of peripheral blood were drawn into EDTA tubes. The CDR3 runs to 16 residues. Germline CDR1 reads SQVTM; CDR2 reads ANQGSEA. The junction had 13 bases not matched to a gene; V was cut back by 3 bases and J by 5 bases. Concerning this clonotype itself: Its antigen is unidentified.

The chain carries TRBV29-1 and TRBJ2-5; the match to TRBD2 covers 9 bases. This specimen consisted of peripheral blood mononuclear cells (PBMCs), obtained when the disease was refractory, from a patient treated with antithyroid drugs. This TCR was recovered from a female donor with Graves disease. CDR3 nucleotide sequence: TGCAGCGTTGAGAGGGCGGGGGGGCCGTTGGGTGAGACCCAGTACTTC. Amino acids: CSVERAGGPLGETQYF.